This is a list of T cell receptor beta chains from one sample in a study of blood T cells in healthy people across ages. MiXCR was run by TCRdb on the 5' RACE reads, yielding one entry per CDR3 protein. The table shows about 970,000 distinct CDR3 sequences, with approximately 50% occurring only once. The sequenced material came from blood. Source of these receptors: a woman in her sixties in good health. CDR3s include the opening cysteine and the closing phenylalanine or tryptophan. The D gene is left open where the match is weak. Not all rows give a size; the values are once, few, many and, for expanded clones, a class.

>TRBJ2-7|TRBV29-1|.|.
TGCAGCGTTGTAGGGGGGACTCTCTACGAGCAGTACTTC
CSVVGGTLYEQYF
>TRBJ2-4|TRBV20-1|.|.
TGCAGTGCTAGAACAGAACGAAACATTCAGTACTTC
CSARTERNIQYF
>TRBJ2-7|TRBV12-3/TRBV12-4|.|TRBD2
TGTGCCAGCACCTTTATAGTAGCGGGAGGAGAGTTGGACGAGCAGTACTTC
CASTFIVAGGELDEQYF
>TRBJ1-2|TRBV20-1|.|TRBD1
TGCAGTGCCCGAGAGGGGGCGCGGTATGGCTACACCTTC
CSAREGARYGYTF
>TRBJ2-7|TRBV29-1|once|TRBD2
TGCAGCGTTGAAGATGGAGAGGTAGCGGGACCCAATGAGCAGTACTTC
CSVEDGEVAGPNEQYF
>TRBJ2-7|TRBV4-2|.|.
TGTGCCAGCAGCCAAGATAATCCTGGTTCCTACGAGCAGTACTTC
CASSQDNPGSYEQYF
>TRBJ1-5|TRBV20-1|.|.
TGCAGTGCTACCCCGGGGCGGGAGCCCCAGCATTTT
CSATPGREPQHF
>TRBJ2-1|TRBV5-1|.|.
TGCGCCAGCAGCTTAACAACGGGACTGGACGTCAATGAGCAGTTCTTC
CASSLTTGLDVNEQFF
>TRBJ2-7|TRBV30|.|TRBD1
TGTGCCTGGGACAGGGGGCGAACCTACGAGCAGTACTTC
CAWDRGRTYEQYF
>TRBJ2-3|TRBV6-6|.|TRBD2
TGTGCCAGCAGAAACGAGGGCGGGAGCGGCACAGATACGCAGTATTTT
CASRNEGGSGTDTQYF
>TRBJ2-1|TRBV14|.|.
TGTGCCAGCAGCCAAGTTGCTAAGGAAGAGACCCAGTTCTTC
CASSQVAKEETQFF
>TRBJ2-7|TRBV29-1|.|.
TGCAGCGTTGAGAGGAGCAGCTCCTACGAGCAGTACTTC
CSVERSSSYEQYF
>TRBJ2-1|TRBV4-3|once|TRBD2
TGCGCCAGCAGCCACGGAAGCGGGAGAACCAATGAGCAGTTCTTC
CASSHGSGRTNEQFF
>TRBJ2-7|TRBV4-3|few|.
TGCGCCAGTTCCTCCAGACTAGTTCAGCCCGAGCAGTACTTC
CASSSRLVQPEQYF
>TRBJ2-7|TRBV11-2|.|TRBD2
TGTGCCAGCAGCTTAGGGAGCGGGAGGCTAAGCTACGAGCAGTACTTC
CASSLGSGRLSYEQYF
>TRBJ2-1|TRBV20-1|.|.
TGCAGTGCTAGCGGGCCCGACAATGAGCAGTTCTTC
CSASGPDNEQFF
>TRBJ2-3|TRBV2|.|.
TGTGCCAGCCGGTCTACACAGACCGCCACAGATACGCAGTATTTT
CASRSTQTATDTQYF
>TRBJ2-5|TRBV7-2|.|.
TGTGCCAGCAGCTTACTCGGTCGAGAGACCCAGTACTTC
CASSLLGRETQYF
>TRBJ2-3|TRBV3-1|.|TRBD2
TGTGCCAGCAGCCACCGGGGACTAGCGGGTAGAGATACGCAGTATTTT
CASSHRGLAGRDTQYF
>TRBJ1-2|TRBV29-1|.|TRBD1
TGCAGCGTGGGGGGAGCGACAGGGCCATTATACGGCTACACCTTC
CSVGGATGPLYGYTF
>TRBJ2-5|TRBV12-3/TRBV12-4|.|.
TGTGCCAGCAGTTTTCTGGAACAGGGACATTCAGAGACCCAGTACTTC
CASSFLEQGHSETQYF
>TRBJ2-6|TRBV7-9|few|.
TGTGCCAGCAGCTTAAGGGTTGGGGCCAACGTCCTGACTTTC
CASSLRVGANVLTF
>TRBJ1-4|TRBV25-1|.|.
TGTGCCAGCAGTGAGGGGACCCCGGAGGAACTGTTTTTT
CASSEGTPEELFF
>TRBJ2-3|TRBV25-1|many|.
TGTGCCAGCAGTGAACAGGCCCAAGATACGCAGTATTTT
CASSEQAQDTQYF
>TRBJ2-3|TRBV28|once|TRBD2
TGTGCCAGCAGTTTTAGCTCAGGGGCGGGAGGATCGGATACGCAGTATTTT
CASSFSSGAGGSDTQYF
>TRBJ1-2|TRBV9|.|.
TGTGCCAGCAGCCCGGGGGATAACACGGGCTATGGCTACACCTTC
CASSPGDNTGYGYTF
>TRBJ1-1|TRBV7-9|.|.
TGTGCCAGCGCCCGGAGTGGGACCACTGAAGCTTTCTTT
CASARSGTTEAFF
>TRBJ2-3|TRBV7-7|.|.
TGTGCCAGCAGCCCCGGGACGCCGAGCACAGATACGCAGTATTTT
CASSPGTPSTDTQYF
>TRBJ2-1|TRBV7-9|.|TRBD2
TGTGCCAGCAGCCCCAGTTTTGGGGAGGGGATTAGCTCCTACAATGAGCAGTTCTTC
CASSPSFGEGISSYNEQFF
>TRBJ2-3|TRBV20-1|.|.
TGCAGTGCTAGAACGTTTACCACAGATACGCAGTATTTT
CSARTFTTDTQYF
>TRBJ2-7|TRBV3-1|.|TRBD2
TGTGCCAGCAGCCGGTGGACTAGCGACCGCGAGCAGTACTTC
CASSRWTSDREQYF
>TRBJ2-7|TRBV18|.|.
TGTGCCAGCTCACCGGGTCTGCCCTCCAATGAGCAGTACTTC
CASSPGLPSNEQYF
>TRBJ2-3|TRBV13|.|TRBD2
TGTGCCAGCAGCTCCGACAGCGGGAGCGGCACAGATACGCAGTATTTT
CASSSDSGSGTDTQYF
>TRBJ2-3|TRBV20-1|.|TRBD1
TGCAGTACCCTCCCTGGGACAGGGGACGATACGCAGTATTTT
CSTLPGTGDDTQYF
>TRBJ2-1|TRBV28|few|.
TGTGCCAGCAGTCCAAACCCCTCCTACAATGAGCAGTTCTTC
CASSPNPSYNEQFF
>TRBJ2-7|TRBV20-1|.|.
TGCAGTGTCTTGTCTATCTACGAGCAGTACTTC
CSVLSIYEQYF
>TRBJ2-5|TRBV2|.|TRBD2
TGTGCCAGCAGTCGACTAGCGGGAGAGGCCGGGACCCAGTACTTC
CASSRLAGEAGTQYF
>TRBJ2-7|TRBV20-1|.|.
TGCAGTGCTAGACAACGGGGGTCTGCGGTCGAGCAGTACTTC
CSARQRGSAVEQYF
>TRBJ2-4|TRBV5-1|.|.
TGCGCCAGCAGCTTGGGAATAGGGATAGATAAAAACATTCAGTACTTC
CASSLGIGIDKNIQYF
>TRBJ1-1|TRBV5-1|.|.
TGCGCCAGCAGCTTGCTCCTCAGAGACACTGAAGCTTTCTTT
CASSLLLRDTEAFF
>TRBJ2-7|TRBV24-1|few|TRBD2
TGTGCCACCAGTGATCCGGGCTCGGGGGGCTACGAGCAGTACTTC
CATSDPGSGGYEQYF
>TRBJ2-3|TRBV12-3/TRBV12-4|.|.
TGTGCCAGCAGTTTAGCTAGAGGCAAGGGGGGAGCAGATATGCAGTATTTT
CASSLARGKGGADMQYF
>TRBJ2-1|TRBV29-1|.|.
TGCAGCGTTGAAGAGGTTGGGCGGGTTATCAATGAGCAGTTCTTC
CSVEEVGRVINEQFF
>TRBJ2-7|TRBV1|once|.
TGCACCAGCAGCCAAGGCGAGGTTCGGCTCTACGAGCAGTACTTC
CTSSQGEVRLYEQYF
>TRBJ2-7|TRBV5-6|once|TRBD2
TGTGCCAGCAGCTTCGAGGGACTAGGTTACGAGCAGTACTTC
CASSFEGLGYEQYF
>TRBJ1-2|TRBV13|.|.
TGTGCCAGCAGCTTAGCTTCGGGAGAAGAAGGTGGCTACACCTTC
CASSLASGEEGGYTF
>TRBJ2-5|TRBV12-3/TRBV12-4|.|.
TGTGCCAGCAGTTTATATAGGCTGAACAGCTACCAAGAGACCCAGTACTTC
CASSLYRLNSYQETQYF
>TRBJ2-1|TRBV20-1|.|TRBD2
TGCAGTGCTGCGAGACTAGCGGGTGTAATCAATGAGCAGTTCTTC
CSAARLAGVINEQFF